The clone carrying this T cell receptor beta chain was picked up a small number of times. This entry is derived from a study of T-cell reconstitution after alpha-beta-depleted transplantation in children. The CDR3 covers 13 residues. The V gene lost 0 bases and the J gene lost 6 bases, with 8 bases spanning the gap. CDR1 and CDR2 from the germline V gene are SGHTA and FQGTGA. Library preparation (for TCRbeta) was performed with unique molecular identifiers. Via MiXCR, TCRdb re-called the PCR reads, giving one row per CDR3 protein. Here the sample spans 250,000 to 350,000 distinct CDR3 sequences, about 10% being singletons.

The specimen was PBMCs from the stem cell graft donor, collected from the stem cell graft. The rearrangement uses TRBV7-3 and TRBJ1-1; perhaps TRBD1 as D (6 bases). The receptor's source is a human donor who donated a stem cell graft to a child with SCID. The CDR3 spells CASSLTRGAEAFF. DNA of the CDR3: TGTGCCAGCAGCTTAACGAGGGGGGCTGAAGCTTTCTTT.